A selection of T cell receptor beta chains follows, all from one sample in a study of CD8+ T cells in alopecia areata. Clones were sequenced by immunoSEQ multiplex PCR, and TCRdb holds only the in-frame ones, with some missing. The table lists roughly 150,000 clones, around 54% of them singletons, with about 4.5% in the top ten. The specimen was CD4+ T cells sorted from blood. Source of these receptors: a human donor in good health. Both conserved end residues are trimmed from each CDR3. Rows may omit the clone size; those that give it use once, few, many or a size class.

J: TRBJ1-1
V: TRBV6-5
size: .
CDR3: ASSRRSAEAF

J: TRBJ2-5
V: TRBV12-5
size: .
CDR3: ASKGLAGETQY

J: TRBJ2-7
V: TRBV25-1
size: few
CDR3: ASSDDRDRAYEQY

J: TRBJ2-2
V: TRBV29-1
size: .
CDR3: SVGQGADTGELF

J: TRBJ1-5
V: TRBV28
size: few
CDR3: ASLPSWGSNQPQH

J: TRBJ1-1
V: TRBV7-9
size: .
CDR3: ASSQSMNAF

J: TRBJ1-3
V: TRBV6-5
size: .
CDR3: ASSYSQGRGNTIY

J: TRBJ2-1
V: TRBV29-1
size: few
CDR3: STRGLSYNEQF

J: TRBJ2-4
V: TRBV7-9
size: few
CDR3: ASSLDRGKNIQY

J: TRBJ2-6
V: TRBV5-1
size: .
CDR3: ASRGGQLYSGANVLT

J: TRBJ2-3
V: TRBV30
size: few
CDR3: AWSVGGGRITDTQY

J: TRBJ1-5
V: TRBV18
size: .
CDR3: ASSRGYSNQPQH

J: TRBJ2-1
V: TRBV5-1
size: .
CDR3: ASRDPLGSYNEQF

J: TRBJ2-7
V: TRBV11-2
size: .
CDR3: ASSLVLPGRDSYEQY

J: TRBJ2-7
V: TRBV5-1
size: .
CDR3: ASSSAPGSYEQY

J: TRBJ1-2
V: TRBV5-6
size: once
CDR3: ASSSDSYGYT

J: TRBJ1-5
V: TRBV29-1
size: .
CDR3: SVGRIEGPQH

J: TRBJ2-5
V: TRBV15
size: few
CDR3: ATSPTQDRETQY

J: TRBJ2-5
V: TRBV11-2
size: .
CDR3: ASSSGQKETQY

J: TRBJ2-4
V: TRBV28
size: few
CDR3: ASSRLAGGPKNIQY

J: TRBJ2-1
V: TRBV29-1
size: .
CDR3: SVDPLWGHNEQF

J: TRBJ2-3
V: TRBV5-1
size: .
CDR3: ASSYSTSGSTDTQY

J: TRBJ2-3
V: TRBV29-1
size: few
CDR3: SAEREAGTSTDTQY

J: TRBJ2-7
V: TRBV7-2
size: .
CDR3: ASSTGPSRGYEQY

J: TRBJ2-3
V: TRBV5-4
size: .
CDR3: ASSLVSRSDTQY

J: TRBJ2-2
V: TRBV29-1
size: .
CDR3: SVISGGPGEGLF